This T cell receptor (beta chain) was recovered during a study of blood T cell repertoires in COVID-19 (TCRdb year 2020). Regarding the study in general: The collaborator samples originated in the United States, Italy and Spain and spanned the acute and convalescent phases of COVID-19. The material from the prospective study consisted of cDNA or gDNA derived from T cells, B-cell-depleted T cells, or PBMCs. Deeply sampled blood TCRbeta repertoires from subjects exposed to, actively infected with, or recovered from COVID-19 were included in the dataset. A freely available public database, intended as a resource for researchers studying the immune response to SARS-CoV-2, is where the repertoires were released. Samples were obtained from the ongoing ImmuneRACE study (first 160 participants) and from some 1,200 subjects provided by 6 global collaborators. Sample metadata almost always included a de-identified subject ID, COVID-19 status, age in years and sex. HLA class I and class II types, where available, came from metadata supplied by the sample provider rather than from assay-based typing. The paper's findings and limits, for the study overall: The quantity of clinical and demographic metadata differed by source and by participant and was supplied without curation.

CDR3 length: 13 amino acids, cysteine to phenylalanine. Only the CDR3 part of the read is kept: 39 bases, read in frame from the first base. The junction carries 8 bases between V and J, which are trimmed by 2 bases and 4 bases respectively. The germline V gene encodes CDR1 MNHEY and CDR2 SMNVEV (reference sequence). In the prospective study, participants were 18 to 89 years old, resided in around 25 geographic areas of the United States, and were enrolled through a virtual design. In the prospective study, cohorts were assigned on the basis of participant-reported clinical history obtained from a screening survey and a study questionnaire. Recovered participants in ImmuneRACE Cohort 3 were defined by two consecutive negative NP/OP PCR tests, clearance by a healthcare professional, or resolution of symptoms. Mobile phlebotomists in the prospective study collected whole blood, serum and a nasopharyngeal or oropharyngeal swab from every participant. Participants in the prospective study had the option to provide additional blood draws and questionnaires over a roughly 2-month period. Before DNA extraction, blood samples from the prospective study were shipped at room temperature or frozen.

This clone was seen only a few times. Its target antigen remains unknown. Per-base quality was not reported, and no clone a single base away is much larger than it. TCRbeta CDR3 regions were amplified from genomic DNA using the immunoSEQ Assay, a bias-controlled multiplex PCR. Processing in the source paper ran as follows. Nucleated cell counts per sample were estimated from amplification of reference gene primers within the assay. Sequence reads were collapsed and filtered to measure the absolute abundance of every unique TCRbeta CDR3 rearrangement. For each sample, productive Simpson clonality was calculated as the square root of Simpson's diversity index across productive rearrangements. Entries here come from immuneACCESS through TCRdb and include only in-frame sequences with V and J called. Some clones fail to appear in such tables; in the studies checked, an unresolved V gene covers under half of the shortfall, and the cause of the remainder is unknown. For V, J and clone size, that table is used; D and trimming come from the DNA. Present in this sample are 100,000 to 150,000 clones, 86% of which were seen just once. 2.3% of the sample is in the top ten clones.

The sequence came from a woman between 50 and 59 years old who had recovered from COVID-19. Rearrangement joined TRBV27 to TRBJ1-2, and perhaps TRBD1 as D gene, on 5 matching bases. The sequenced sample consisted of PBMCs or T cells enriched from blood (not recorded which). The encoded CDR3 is CASSLGQSYGYTF. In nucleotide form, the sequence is TGTGCCAGCAGTTTAGGACAATCCTATGGCTACACCTTC.